This entry lists 15 T cell receptor beta chains sequenced from one sample in a study of blood T cell repertoires in COVID-19. The method was immunoSEQ multiplex PCR; TCRdb's version includes in-frame clones alone and lacks a portion of them. The table lists roughly 200,000 clones, just over 85% of them singletons. The sequencing input was PBMCs or T cells enriched from blood (not recorded which). The receptor source for this set is a woman aged 40 to 49 with acute COVID-19.

This clone came up once. The chain combines TRBV2 with TRBJ2-1, with 7 bases lining up with TRBD1. The germline CDR1 and CDR2 sequences are SNHLY and FYNNEI. The CDR3 has 16 amino acids. The J segment lost 5 bases and the V segment lost 8 bases, leaving 15 bases of the junction unmatched. The CDR3 DNA reads TGTGCCAGCCCGGGACAGTATTCGAGTAGTAACAATGAGCAGTTCTTC. Its translation: CASPGQYSSSNNEQFF.

For the CDR3, the DNA is TGTGCCAGCAGTTACCGGACAGGGGCAGAGACCCAGTACTTC. Translated: CASSYRTGAETQYF. The chain recombines TRBV6-2 or TRBV6-3 with TRBJ2-5, with TRBD1 matching over 9 bases. V gave up 2 bases and J gave up 4 bases; unmatched junction bases: 2. Germline CDR1 and CDR2: MNHEY and SVGEGT. The CDR3 covers 14 residues.

The chain joins TRBV27 to TRBJ2-2, with D maybe TRBD2 (5 bases). V gave up 3 bases and J gave up 4 bases, with 12 bases separating them. Germline V gene sequence: CDR1 MNHEY, CDR2 SMNVEV (reference sequence). The CDR3 covers 15 residues. DNA of the CDR3: TGTGCCAGCAGTTTGGTTAGAGGGCCCACCGGGGAGCTGTTTTTT. Translating it yields CASSLVRGPTGELFF.

Only one count was recorded for this clone. The chain has TRBV3-1 (or the pseudogene TRBV3-2) and TRBJ2-1; 9 bases line up with TRBD2. CDR3 length equals 15 residues. The trim removed 3 bases at V and 5 bases at J, leaving 5 bases unmatched. Per the germline V gene, CDR1 is LGHDT and CDR2 is YNNKEL (reference sequence). CDR3 loop: CASSHRLAVDNEQFF. As DNA, the CDR3 is TGTGCCAGCAGCCACCGACTAGCGGTGGACAATGAGCAGTTCTTC.

The chain couples TRBV11-2 to TRBJ2-1; 10 bases are a match to TRBD2. Losses at the gene ends were 6 bases for V and 4 bases for J; bases not matched to a gene: 6. The germline V gene has CDR1 SGHAT and CDR2 FQNNGV. The CDR3 totals 15 residues. This CDR3 is CASRFLAGAYNEQFF. The CDR3 nucleotides read TGTGCCAGCAGATTCCTAGCGGGAGCATACAATGAGCAGTTCTTC.

V and J are TRBV28 and TRBJ1-5; D is perhaps TRBD1 (5 bases). The germline V and J ends were trimmed by 5 bases and 1 base, with 12 bases remaining between them. Germline V gene lookup returns CDR1 MDHEN and CDR2 SYDVKM. The CDR3 contains 15 residues. CDR3 amino acids: CASSTRTLSNQPQHF. The CDR3 coding sequence is TGTGCCAGCAGTACCCGGACACTGAGCAATCAGCCCCAGCATTTT.

The rearrangement joins TRBV9 to TRBJ1-3, with D unclear. Per the germline V gene, CDR1 is SGDLS and CDR2 is YYNGEE. The germline V and J ends were trimmed by 0 bases and 2 bases, with 15 bases remaining between them. The CDR3 runs to 17 residues. The CDR3 nucleotides read TGTGCCAGCAGCGTAGACAGCAGTGAACTGACTGGAAACACCATATATTTT. It encodes CASSVDSSELTGNTIYF.

The genes are TRBV4-3 and TRBJ2-5; tentatively, D is TRBD1 (5 bases). This CDR3 is built from 15 residues. CDR1 is LGHNA and CDR2 is YSLEER in the germline V gene. V lost 2 bases, J lost 4 bases, and 14 bases lay in between. The CDR3 bases are TGCGCCAGCAGCCAAAGCAGGGTGGCGCGAGAGACCCAGTACTTC. This gives the protein CASSQSRVARETQYF.

The V and J genes are TRBV5-5 and TRBJ2-2; TRBD1 matches 10 bases. The germline gives CDR1 SGHKS, CDR2 YYEKEE (reference sequence). This CDR3 comprises 17 residues. V dropped 6 bases and J dropped 5; count of bases not matched to a gene: 13. The CDR3 sequence: CASTPGWGQGRTGELFF. The CDR3 coding sequence is TGTGCCAGCACCCCAGGGTGGGGACAGGGGCGAACCGGGGAGCTGTTTTTT.

This clone was observed a single time. The chain uses TRBV27 and TRBJ1-5, with TRBD1 identical over 8 bases. The CDR3 sequence is 14 residues long. Germline V gene lookup returns CDR1 MNHEY and CDR2 SMNVEV (reference sequence). V gave up 8 bases and J gave up 2 bases; unmatched junction bases: 5. The CDR3 reads CASPGQGRNQPQHF. In DNA, the CDR3 is TGTGCCAGCCCTGGACAGGGTCGCAATCAGCCCCAGCATTTT.

The chain links TRBV4-1 to TRBJ2-5; D perhaps matches TRBD1 (6 bases). The CDR3 has 15 amino acids. The V end lost 1 base, the J end lost 5 bases, and 14 bases lay between the germline ends. The germline CDR1 and CDR2 sequences are MGHRA and YSYEKL. This CDR3 reads CASSQVWGHGETQYF. In DNA form, the CDR3 reads TGCGCCAGCAGCCAAGTCTGGGGACACGGGGAGACCCAGTACTTC.

The V and J genes are TRBV29-1 and TRBJ1-2; 7 bases agree with TRBD1. There are 13 residues in the CDR3. Germline V gene data show CDR1 as SQVTM and CDR2 as ANQGSEA. With 6 bases clipped from V and 2 bases from J, the junction kept 6 bases outside the gene matches. CDR3 nucleotide sequence: TGCAGCGTCCGGACAGGTTCAAACTATGGCTACACCTTC. Residues: CSVRTGSNYGYTF.

As DNA, the CDR3 is TGCGCCAGCGGGGAGGGACTAGACTTCGAGCAGTACTTC. Protein product: CASGEGLDFEQYF. This chain links TRBV10-2 with TRBJ2-7, with 8 bases that match TRBD2. Germline trimming cut 8 bases from V and 6 bases from J; bases unmatched to any gene: 9. Germline V lookup: CDR1 WSHSY, CDR2 SAAADI. The CDR3 is 13 amino acids.

V and J are TRBV19 and TRBJ2-1; no clear D gene. Trimming stripped 3 bases from V and 5 bases from J, with 8 bases between. Germline V gene data show CDR1 as LNHDA and CDR2 as SQIVND (reference sequence). The CDR3 loop spans 13 amino acids. Here the CDR3 DNA reads TGTGCCAGTAGTATTATGCAGAACAATGAGCAGTTCTTC. It encodes CASSIMQNNEQFF. The entire variable domain, with the rest obtained from reference TRBV19 and TRBJ2-1, is as follows: DGGITQSPKYLFRKEGQNVTLSCEQNLNHDAMYWYRQDPGQGLRLIYYSQIVNDFQKGDIAEGYSVSREKKESFPLTVTSAQKNPTAFYLCASSIMQNNEQFFGPGTRLTVL.

This chain uses TRBV6-5 with TRBJ2-7, with D perhaps TRBD1 (6 bases). Germline-derived CDR1 and CDR2 are MNHEY and SVGAGI. V was pared by 5 bases and J by 3 bases, with 17 bases between. CDR3 size: 15 residues. The CDR3 DNA sequence: TGTGCCAGCAGTCCACGGACAGCGAGACACTACGAGCAGTACTTC. Amino acid sequence: CASSPRTARHYEQYF.